These 8 T cell receptor beta chains were sequenced from one sample in a study of T cells in Graves' hyperthyroidism and ophthalmopathy. The TCR beta CDR3 regions underwent amplification using RNA transcripts as the source. HTBI primers were employed in a first-round RT-PCR of the TCR CDR3. MiXCR was run by TCRdb on the multiplex PCR reads, yielding one entry per CDR3 protein. Among approximately 700,000 distinct CDR3 sequences listed, approximately 42% were seen once. The sample taken for sequencing was peripheral blood or thyroid tissue (not recorded which). The source is an adult man with Graves' disease, either hyperthyroidism or ophthalmopathy (not recorded which).

This clonotype has just a few counts. The chain combines TRBV5-1 with TRBJ1-3; perhaps TRBD1 as D (5 bases). Germline values: CDR1 SGHRS, CDR2 YFSETQ. V lost 5 bases, J lost 5 bases, and 17 bases lay in between. CDR3 length: 15 residues. The CDR3, as DNA: TGCGCCAGCAGGATTGACAGCACGGCACGAAACACCATATATTTT. The encoded protein is CASRIDSTARNTIYF.

This clonotype came up many times. The J gene is TRBJ1-2, the V gene TRBV2; 7 bases line up with TRBD1. In germline, CDR1 is SNHLY, CDR2 FYNNEI. The CDR3 contains 14 residues. V was pared by 8 bases and J by 2 bases, with 8 bases of the junction left unmatched. In nucleotides, the CDR3 is TGTGCCAGCTTTGACAGGGCCGACAACTATGGCTACACCTTC. It encodes CASFDRADNYGYTF.

This clonotype was observed a handful of times. The chain links TRBV20-1 to TRBJ2-5; D remains unclear. CDR3 length equals 13 residues. Trimming cost V 0 bases and J 1 base, with 6 bases left between them. Germline CDR1 DFQATT, CDR2 SNEGSKA (reference sequence). CDR3 amino acids: CSARDRSQETQYF. The CDR3 nucleotides read TGCAGTGCTAGAGATCGATCCCAAGAGACCCAGTACTTC.

The V call is TRBV19, the J call TRBJ1-1; 12 positions agree with TRBD1. Trimming cost V 6 bases and J 5 bases; bases outside gene matches: 7. Per the germline V gene, CDR1 is LNHDA and CDR2 is SQIVND (reference sequence). The CDR3 consists of 15 residues. In nucleotides, the CDR3 is TGTGCCAGTAGGACCCGGGACAGGGGGCAAACTGAAGCTTTCTTT. Translation gives CASRTRDRGQTEAFF. The entire variable domain, with the rest obtained from reference TRBV19 and TRBJ1-1, is as follows: DGGITQSPKYLFRKEGQNVTLSCEQNLNHDAMYWYRQDPGQGLRLIYYSQIVNDFQKGDIAEGYSVSREKKESFPLTVTSAQKNPTAFYLCASRTRDRGQTEAFFGQGTRLTVV.

The V gene is TRBV7-8, the J gene TRBJ1-4; the D gene is possibly TRBD1 (6 bases). This CDR3 contains 13 residues. Trimming stripped 5 bases from V and 7 bases from J, with 11 bases between. Germline V gene sequence: CDR1 SGHVS, CDR2 FQNEAQ. In DNA form, the CDR3 reads TGTGCCAGCAGCAGGGGGATAAGTGAAAAACTGTTTTTT. It specifies CASSRGISEKLFF.

Worth noting for this clonotype: Sequence at one end of the junction differs from germline and may be a read error. This chain joins TRBV25-1 and TRBJ2-5, with 8 positions matching TRBD2. This CDR3 has 15 residues. Germline values: CDR1 MGHDK, CDR2 SYGVNS. The chain's CDR3 is CASSERGGHQETQYF. The CDR3 DNA sequence: TGTGCCAGCAGTGAACGCGGGGGGCATCAAGAGACCCAGTACTTT.

CDR3 protein: CSGGGGSNQPQHF. DNA for the CDR3: TGCAGCGGGGGAGGTGGTAGCAATCAGCCCCAGCATTTT. The chain links TRBV29-1 to TRBJ1-5; D unresolved. Trimming left V 7 bases short and J 0 bases short, with 10 bases between. The CDR3 has 13 residues. The V gene's germline CDR1 is SQVTM and CDR2 ANQGSEA.

This chain links TRBV25-1 with TRBJ1-6; no reliable D call. Per the germline V gene, CDR1 is MGHDK and CDR2 is SYGVNS. The V end lost 2 bases, the J end lost 7 bases, and 12 bases lay between the germline ends. This CDR3 is built from 15 residues. The CDR3 loop is CASSEVPAPNSPLHF. Here the CDR3 DNA reads TGTGCCAGCAGTGAAGTACCGGCTCCCAATTCACCCCTCCACTTT.